Only a few counts were recorded for the clone carrying this TCR beta chain. As yet, its antigen is unknown. This record comes from a study of CD8+CD57+ T cells in acquired aplastic anemia. Overall study: The mean DNA yield obtained from sorted CD4+ and CD8+ cells came to roughly 3.4 ug. Where healthy donors were concerned, CD4+ cells averaged approximately 11 million reads. Findings and limits, study-wide: Patients and controls had CD8+ Simpson's diversity values that were not significantly distinct. Patients had around 28 CD8+ CDR3 sequences in common with controls (the shared set).

CDR3 and TCR beta VDJ profiling relied on a genomic DNA template. TCRdb fed the reads into MiXCR, producing one record per CDR3 protein. The sample includes some 220,000 distinct CDR3 sequences, roughly 35% of them seen just once. The ends were cut back, 3 bases at V and 4 bases at J, with 22 bases in the middle. The CDR3 runs to 17 residues. Germline lookup yields CDR1 SQVTM and CDR2 ANQGSEA. This chain joins TRBV29-1 and TRBJ1-5; D might be TRBD1 (6 bases). The receptor was derived from a human donor in good health, serving as a control. The specimen sequenced was sorted CD4+, CD8+, or CD8+CD57+ T cells (not recorded which) from PBMCs. Here the CDR3 reads CSVERYRVDSGNQPQHF. The CDR3 nucleotides are TGCAGCGTTGAGCGTTATCGGGTGGACAGCGGGAATCAGCCCCAGCATTTT.